This T cell receptor beta chain is drawn from a study of T-cell memory formation after mild COVID-19. Broader study findings: CD4+ clones that contracted lay mainly in CM and EM; CD8+ ones lay in EMRA.

Constant-segment primers and 5'RACE yielded cDNA libraries for TCR alpha and TCR beta, each carrying sample barcodes and UMIs. TCRdb reprocessed the 5' RACE reads via MiXCR and lists one record per CDR3 protein. This table has hundreds of thousands of distinct CDR3 sequences, 15% appearing once. This clonotype was picked up many times. Its target is not known. The CDR3 contains 11 residues. Looked up from germline, CDR1 is LGHDT and CDR2 is YNNKEL (reference sequence). V shed 5 bases and J shed 6 bases, with 6 bases lying between them. The sample consisted of PBMCs or a T cell subset sorted from them (not recorded which). V usage is TRBV3-1 and J usage is TRBJ2-3; D not resolved. The clonotype originates from an adult woman who had mild COVID-19 (a few samples of this study predate the infection). Cell type and time point are not known. The CDR3 sequence is CASSYKDTQYF. DNA of the CDR3: TGTGCCAGCAGCTACAAGGATACGCAGTATTTT.